Shown below are 13 T cell receptor beta chains from a single sample sequenced in a study of identical twins. Via MiXCR, TCRdb re-called the 5' RACE reads, giving one row per CDR3 protein. The table lists roughly 350,000 distinct CDR3 sequences, roughly an eighth of them singletons. These data also formed part of another study, on yellow fever vaccine responses in identical twins.

Sequencing was performed on CD8+ T cells sorted from blood. The receptors shown here come from a young woman in good health.

This clonotype occurred a few times. The chain uses TRBV12-3 or TRBV12-4 and TRBJ2-1, with a possible D match to TRBD2 (6 bases). V dropped 6 bases and J dropped 10 bases, with 10 bases sitting between them. The CDR3 spans 11 residues. CDR3 in amino acids: CASRWGREQFF. CDR3 in DNA: TGTGCCAGCAGGTGGGGGAGGGAGCAGTTCTTC.

The CDR3 coding sequence is TGTGCCAGCAGCCTCAACGGGGGGCAGCCCCAGCATTTT. As protein: CASSLNGGQPQHF. V and J are TRBV5-6 and TRBJ1-5, with D maybe TRBD1 (5 bases). The CDR3 contains 13 residues. The V gene lost 4 bases and the J gene lost 7 bases, with 12 bases spanning the gap. Germline-derived CDR1 and CDR2 are SGHDT and YYEEEE.

This clonotype was seen repeatedly, ten times or more. The J gene is TRBJ2-5, the V gene TRBV7-8, with a weak D call TRBD2 (5 bases). The length of the CDR3 is 16 residues. Germline V gene data show CDR1 as SGHVS and CDR2 as FQNEAQ. V was pared by 0 bases and J by 3 bases, with 14 bases between. CDR3 coding DNA: TGTGCCAGCAGCTTAGCGATATACGGGAACGAAGAGACCCAGTACTTC. It yields the protein CASSLAIYGNEETQYF.

The chain has TRBV13 and TRBJ2-5; D uncertain. V was cut by 1 base and J by 7 bases, with 16 bases left in between. This CDR3 region has 15 residues. Germline V gives CDR1 PRHDT, CDR2 FYEKMQ (reference sequence). As DNA, the CDR3 is TGTGCCAGCAGCTTAGTGGCAGTGGCATCTGGGACCCAGTACTTC. As protein: CASSLVAVASGTQYF.

V and J are TRBV6-4 and TRBJ2-2, with unresolved D. Looked up from germline, CDR1 is MRHNA and CDR2 is SNTAGT. The CDR3 has 15 residues. With 2 bases removed from V and 5 bases from J, the gap between germline ends came to 12 bases. The CDR3 bases are TGTGCCAGCAGTGACCGCCACACGTGGACCGGGGAGCTGTTTTTT. Its protein is CASSDRHTWTGELFF.

This clonotype has a handful of counts. J is TRBJ2-1 and V is TRBV20-1, with 8 nucleotides matching TRBD1. V trimming: 4 bases; J trimming: 4 bases; junction bases outside the gene matches: 9. The CDR3 has 15 residues. Germline values: CDR1 DFQATT, CDR2 SNEGSKA (reference sequence). CDR3 loop: CSATNSGQGYNEQFF. CDR3 nucleotides: TGCAGTGCTACGAATTCCGGACAGGGTTACAATGAGCAGTTCTTC.

J is TRBJ2-7 and V is TRBV12-3 or TRBV12-4, with 9 bases lining up with TRBD2. Germline trimming cut 5 bases from V and 0 bases from J; bases unmatched to any gene: 5. The CDR3 loop spans 15 amino acids. CDR3 coding DNA: TGTGCCAGCAGTGGGCTAGCGGGATCCTCCTACGAGCAGTACTTC. Translated: CASSGLAGSSYEQYF.

The table lists this clonotype with a few counts. The chain employs TRBV2 and TRBJ1-1; D is ambiguous. CDR3 length: 12 amino acids. The V end lost 1 base, the J end lost 11 bases, and 11 bases lay between the germline ends. The germline V gene encodes CDR1 SNHLY and CDR2 FYNNEI. CDR3 region: CASSEGRLEAFF. CDR3 coding DNA: TGTGCCAGCAGTGAAGGGCGCTTGGAGGCTTTCTTT. The full variable domain, rest sourced from reference TRBV2 and TRBJ1-1, is EPEVTQTPSHQVTQMGQEVILRCVPISNHLYFYWYRQILGQKVEFLVSFYNNEISEKSEIFDDQFSVERPDGSNFTLKIRSTKLEDSAMYFCASSEGRLEAFFGQGTRLTVV.

There are a few counts of this clonotype. This rearrangement joins TRBV7-9 to TRBJ2-1; 9 bases fit TRBD2. Germline V gives CDR1 SEHNR, CDR2 FQNEAQ (reference sequence). V trimming: 4 bases; J trimming: 8 bases; junction bases outside the gene matches: 6. This CDR3 contains 14 residues. The CDR3 DNA is TGTGCCAGCAGCTCTCAGCGGGAGGATGATGAGCAGTTCTTC. Protein product: CASSSQREDDEQFF.

This rearrangement joins TRBV7-9 to TRBJ1-1, with 8 bases fitting TRBD1. CDR1 and CDR2 from the germline V gene are SEHNR and FQNEAQ (reference sequence). J gave up 3 bases and V 5 bases, and 5 bases lay outside the gene matches. The CDR3 covers 14 residues. The CDR3 is CASSGTGTDTEAFF. In nucleotides, the CDR3 is TGTGCCAGCAGCGGGACAGGAACTGACACTGAAGCTTTCTTT.

This chain joins TRBV9 and TRBJ1-1; D uncertain. The CDR3 loop spans 16 amino acids. Trimming pared 0 bases from V and 0 bases from J, leaving 12 bases between. CDR1 SGDLS and CDR2 YYNGEE come from the germline V gene. The CDR3 sequence is CASSVVTGRLNTEAFF. CDR3 nucleotides: TGTGCCAGCAGCGTAGTAACCGGACGGCTGAACACTGAAGCTTTCTTT.

The rearrangement joins TRBV28 to TRBJ2-1; possible D gene TRBD2, 6 bases. Looked up from germline, CDR1 is MDHEN and CDR2 is SYDVKM. The CDR3 has 15 residues. Trimming took off 5 bases at V and 5 bases at J, with 16 bases between the two ends. This chain's CDR3 is CASSPQSRGNNEQFF. CDR3 nucleotides: TGTGCCAGCAGTCCCCAGAGTCGGGGGAACAATGAGCAGTTCTTC.

V gene TRBV20-1 combines with J gene TRBJ1-5; D perhaps matches TRBD1 (5 bases). The CDR3 contains 15 residues. The V end lost 5 bases, the J end lost 3 bases, and 17 bases lay between the germline ends. The germline V gene has CDR1 DFQATT and CDR2 SNEGSKA (reference sequence). The CDR3 DNA is TGCAGTGCTTACCTCGGGGGGGGAGACAATCAGCCCCAGCATTTT. It specifies CSAYLGGGDNQPQHF.